This TCR beta chain was sequenced in a study of cytomegalovirus exposure and HLA in healthy donors. Findings of the study overall: Published work reported that the classifier diagnosed cytomegalovirus status with high specificity and sensitivity. Researchers reported in a later analysis that a missense DCLRE1C variant was tied to TCR beta V- and J-gene trimming.

Germline V CDR1 and CDR2: MGHRA, YSYEKL. The CDR3 has 12 amino acids. The V gene lost 1 base and the J gene lost 7 bases, with 5 bases spanning the gap. Turning to this clone: Antigen: not known.

In the PCR, 60 Vbeta and 13 Jbeta primers were used. Only in-frame clones appear in the TCRdb table, and some are missing; sequencing was by immunoSEQ multiplex PCR. The sample lists about 210,000 clones, roughly 79% occurring once. This TCR derives from a male donor in good health and CMV-seronegative. This chain links TRBV4-1 with TRBJ1-5; D is undetermined. The sample taken for sequencing was PBMCs. The chain's CDR3 is CASSQGGQPQHF. CDR3 bases: TGCGCCAGCAGCCAAGGAGGGCAGCCCCAGCATTTT.